A selection of T cell receptor beta chains follows, all from one sample in a study of blood T cell repertoires in COVID-19. Some clones are missing from TCRdb's copy, which holds only in-frame ones; the method was immunoSEQ multiplex PCR. The data contain about 140,000 clones, 76% of them singletons. The source material was peripheral blood. These TCRs come from a woman of 80 years or more with active or convalescent COVID-19. Both conserved end residues are part of each CDR3. A D gene is named only where the DNA matches it firmly. Size tells how often a clone was seen (once, few, many) or the class of an expanded clone, and some rows leave it out.

few,TRBJ2-7,-,TRBV15,CQAGSAQYF,TGTCAGGCGGGATCCGCGCAGTACTTC
few,TRBJ2-7,-,TRBV5-1,CASSSGGRIYEQYF,TGCGCCAGCAGCTCCGGAGGACGGATCTACGAGCAGTACTTC
-,TRBJ1-5,TRBD1,TRBV5-6,CASSSDRSNQPQHF,TGTGCCAGCAGTTCGGACAGGTCAAATCAGCCCCAGCATTTT
-,TRBJ2-3,-,TRBV30,CAWSVRGRGAFTDTQYF,TGTGCCTGGAGTGTACGGGGTCGGGGGGCCTTTACAGATACGCAGTATTTT
-,TRBJ1-1,-,TRBV5-1,CASSSPGQAMNTEAFF,TGCGCCAGCAGCTCCCCTGGGCAGGCCATGAACACTGAAGCTTTCTTT
-,TRBJ2-1,-,TRBV7-9,CASSFSLGGFYNEQFF,TGTGCCAGCAGCTTCTCCCTAGGAGGATTCTACAATGAGCAGTTCTTC
many,TRBJ1-2,-,TRBV30,CAWRQVGNYGYTF,TGTGCCTGGAGACAGGTCGGGAACTATGGCTACACCTTC
few,TRBJ2-2,-,TRBV18,CASSPLSLRAGTGELFF,TGTGCCAGCTCACCTTTGTCTCTCCGGGCGGGCACCGGGGAGCTGTTTTTT
-,TRBJ1-5,-,TRBV7-2,CASSPELYSNQPQHF,TGTGCCAGCAGCCCCGAACTTTATAGCAATCAGCCCCAGCATTTT
-,TRBJ1-4,-,TRBV7-9,CASTPGRGTNEKLFF,TGTGCCAGCACCCCCGGAAGAGGGACTAATGAAAAACTGTTTTTT
few,TRBJ1-1,-,TRBV11-1,CASSLGRGTEAFF,TGTGCCAGCAGCTTAGGCAGGGGTACTGAAGCTTTCTTT
-,TRBJ2-1,-,TRBV4-2,CASSQELNYPFEQFF,TGTGCCAGCAGCCAAGAGCTTAACTACCCTTTCGAGCAGTTCTTC
-,TRBJ2-3,-,TRBV24-1,CATSDPGDSRTDTQYF,TGTGCCACCAGTGACCCCGGGGACTCCCGCACAGATACGCAGTATTTT
few,TRBJ1-1,TRBD1,TRBV11-3,CASSADRLDTEAFF,TGTGCCAGCAGCGCGGACAGGTTGGACACTGAAGCTTTCTTT
-,TRBJ1-6,-,TRBV15,CATAGVQNGPLHF,TGTGCCACTGCGGGGGTCCAAAATGGACCCCTCCACTTT
-,TRBJ1-4,TRBD1,TRBV10-3,CAISEGQGSEKLFF,TGTGCCATCAGTGAGGGACAGGGTTCTGAAAAACTGTTTTTT
-,TRBJ2-5,-,TRBV9,CASSVGGAPVETQYF,TGTGCCAGCAGCGTAGGTGGGGCACCTGTCGAGACCCAGTACTTC
-,TRBJ1-1,TRBD1,TRBV5-1,CASTDKTGGNTEAFF,TGCGCCAGCACCGATAAAACAGGGGGGAACACTGAAGCTTTCTTT
-,TRBJ1-5,TRBD1,TRBV5-1,CASSLETGGNQPQHF,TGCGCCAGCAGCTTGGAGACAGGGGGTAATCAGCCCCAGCATTTT
few,TRBJ2-3,-,TRBV5-1,CASSLRGSHSTDTQYF,TGCGCCAGCAGCTTGAGAGGGTCCCATAGCACAGATACGCAGTATTTT
-,TRBJ2-6,-,TRBV21-1,CASSDRDSLRLGANVLTF,TGTGCCAGCAGCGACCGGGACAGCCTCCGTCTTGGGGCCAACGTCCTGACTTTC
once,TRBJ2-1,TRBD1,TRBV6-5,CASRRTGDPYNEQFF,TGTGCCAGCAGGAGGACAGGGGACCCCTACAATGAGCAGTTCTTC
-,TRBJ1-1,-,TRBV19,CASTGTGMNTEAFF,TGTGCCAGTACCGGAACAGGGATGAACACTGAAGCTTTCTTT
once,TRBJ1-5,-,TRBV24-1,CATSEGQLHQPQHF,TGTGCCACCAGTGAAGGACAGTTACATCAGCCCCAGCATTTT
few,TRBJ2-3,-,TRBV3-1/TRBV3-2,CASSAGQSSTDTQYF,TGTGCCAGCAGCGCGGGACAGTCTAGCACAGATACGCAGTATTTT
-,TRBJ1-5,-,TRBV19,CASSITTRTLGQPQHF,TGTGCCAGTAGTATAACGACTCGTACCCTTGGTCAGCCCCAGCATTTT
-,TRBJ2-2,-,TRBV7-3,CASSLGPGYGELFF,TGTGCCAGCAGCTTAGGGCCAGGGTACGGGGAGCTGTTTTTT